This T cell receptor (beta chain) was sequenced during a study of T cells expressing NK-cell markers. Study background: Just one sequenced donor of eight was HCMV-seronegative, while seven were seropositive.

CDR3 length equals 15 residues. Germline V CDR1 and CDR2: LNHDA, SQIVND (reference sequence). Regarding this clonotype: What it recognizes is unknown.

UMIs were included in TCR beta cDNA generated by 5'RACE template switching. TCRdb re-called the 5' RACE reads; one entry per CDR3 protein, DNA not given. Across 300,000 to 450,000 distinct CDR3 sequences, the top ten clones capture around 4.9% of the sample. Study observations and caveats: The study found these clonotypes also leading the CD3+CD56-NKG2C+ fraction in a handful of donors.

The TCR comes from a man aged 18 to 69 in good health. Sequencing was done on a sample of blood T cells: a sorted CD56 or NKG2C T cell subset, CD4+ or CD8+ T cells, or bulk PBMC T cells (not recorded which). This chain connects TRBV19 to TRBJ2-6. The CDR3 protein is CASSISYSGANVLTF. Looking up the rest from reference TRBV19 and TRBJ2-6 gives the full variable domain: DGGITQSPKYLFRKEGQNVTLSCEQNLNHDAMYWYRQDPGQGLRLIYYSQIVNDFQKGDIAEGYSVSREKKESFPLTVTSAQKNPTAFYLCASSISYSGANVLTFGAGSRLTVL.